The 3 T cell receptor beta chains listed next were all sequenced from one sample in a study of CD8 T cells in ankylosing spondylitis. TCRdb itself ran the 5' RACE reads through MiXCR, one entry per CDR3 protein. The sample has some 340,000 distinct CDR3 sequences, approximately 14% seen once. Material for sequencing was blood, either unsorted or a sorted T cell fraction (not recorded which). These receptors all come from a male donor with ankylosing spondylitis or in good health (not recorded which).

In its sample, this clonotype was seen many times. This chain links TRBV7-9 with TRBJ1-2; 11 bases agree with TRBD1. Germline values: CDR1 SEHNR, CDR2 FQNEAQ (reference sequence). Unmatched junction bases numbered 0, after V lost 3 bases and J lost 3 bases. CDR3 length: 14 residues. The CDR3 region is CASSLGQGDYGYTF. The DNA for the CDR3 is TGTGCCAGCAGCTTGGGACAGGGGGACTATGGCTACACCTTC.

The gene calls are TRBV6-5 and TRBJ1-2; D is unresolved. V was clipped by 7 bases and J by 4 bases, with 1 base between them. Looked up from germline, CDR1 is MNHEY and CDR2 is SVGAGI. The CDR3 is 9 residues long. This CDR3 reads CASTYGYTF. The DNA of the CDR3 is TGTGCCAGCACCTATGGCTACACCTTC.

The genes are TRBV12-3 or TRBV12-4 and TRBJ2-7; D uncertain. Trimming took 3 bases from V and 3 from J, leaving 6 bases between them. The CDR3 runs to 12 residues. The CDR3 DNA follows: TGTGCCAGCAGTTTCAGGATCTACGAGCAGTACTTC. Its protein product is CASSFRIYEQYF.